This T cell receptor beta chain was captured in a study of cytomegalovirus exposure and HLA in healthy donors. General study results and limits: In vitro assays verified that a few CMV-associated chains recognized CMV antigens specifically.

The study ran its PCR with 60 Vbeta and 13 Jbeta primers. In the study's own analysis: There were about 86 million unique TCR beta chains by a later count, and 10 million to 12 million of them were shared. Measured with immunoSEQ multiplex PCR; TCRdb has only the in-frame clones, and not every one. V, J and clone size are taken as reported in that table, and D and trimming were inferred from the DNA itself. The data show around 200,000 clones, roughly 84% seen once. J gave up 4 bases and V 5 bases, and 7 bases lay outside the gene matches. CDR3 size: 14 residues. CDR1 is SGHTA, CDR2 FQGNSA, per germline. In its sample, this clone was seen a few times. The target antigen is unknown.

The sample was PBMCs. V and J are TRBV7-2 and TRBJ2-7; 8 bases map to TRBD2. This clonotype was obtained from a girl aged 5-17 years in good health and CMV-seronegative. The CDR3 bases are TGTGCCAGCAGCCAGAGCGGGAGTACGTACGAGCAGTACTTC. Encoded protein: CASSQSGSTYEQYF.